This T cell receptor (beta chain) was captured by sequencing in a study of a mutant IDH1 vaccine in newly diagnosed glioma. Study at large: Of the patients given treatment, approximately 62% were male and around 40% were female, and a mean age of approximately 37 years was recorded. Previous treatment comprised radiotherapy, temozolomide, or both, mostly both.

This table comes from immunoSEQ multiplex PCR, and its TCRdb copy is limited to in-frame clones, with some not included. There are over 55,000 clones in the sample; approximately 82% occur only once, and 4% to 5.5% lies in the top ten. Specified time point: baseline, week 1 (first vaccination visit). Treatment noted: pre-vaccination baseline after standard-of-care therapy. Tumors from donors were new WHO grade 3 or 4 IDH1-mutant astrocytomas with ATRX loss. V gave up 3 bases and J gave up 1 base, with 6 bases separating them. CDR1 and CDR2 (germline): MGHRA, YSYEKL. The CDR3 runs 13 residues. This sample comprised peripheral blood mononuclear cells (PBMCs), obtained from a glioma patient treated with radiotherapy, temozolomide or both. The chain links TRBV4-1 to TRBJ1-1; no clear D. This sequence originates from a woman aged 18-30 years with glioma. Some clones in this sample may be carry-over from other donors' samples. Here the CDR3 DNA reads TGCGCCAGCAGCCAGAGCAGGAACACTGAAGCTTTCTTT. This translates into CASSQSRNTEAFF.